This is a list of T cell receptor beta chains from one sample in a study of T cell responses to AZD1222 COVID-19 vaccine. The repertoire was sequenced with immunoSEQ multiplex PCR; TCRdb's copy has only in-frame clones and lacks some. The table shows roughly 130,000 clones, with 88% occurring only once. This sample comprised peripheral blood, obtained on day 0 of AZD1222 vaccination. These receptors all stem from an adult in good health. CDR3s include the opening cysteine and the closing phenylalanine or tryptophan. D genes are given only for firm matches. Not all rows give a size; the values are once, few, many and, for expanded clones, a class.

clone size	V gene	D gene	J gene	CDR3 DNA	CDR3 protein
NA	TRBV29-1	NA	TRBJ1-1	TGCAGCGTTGACCGGGACGGCCCGAACACTGAAGCTTTCTTT	CSVDRDGPNTEAFF
NA	TRBV19	NA	TRBJ1-1	TGTGCCAGTTCAGGGGTAATGAACACTGAAGCTTTCTTT	CASSGVMNTEAFF
once	TRBV5-6	TRBD1	TRBJ1-1	TGTGCCAGCAGCCGATTCTTTGGGGACAGGGGGCTCACTGAAGCTTTCTTT	CASSRFFGDRGLTEAFF
few	TRBV15	NA	TRBJ2-7	TGTGCCACCAGCAGAGCCGGGGCTTCCTACGAGCAGTACTTC	CATSRAGASYEQYF
NA	TRBV29-1	NA	TRBJ1-3	TGCAGCGTTGAAGCACGGGACACCATATATTTT	CSVEARDTIYF
NA	TRBV5-5	NA	TRBJ1-5	TGTGCCAGCAGCCTTATATCAACGTACCAGCCCCAGCATTTT	CASSLISTYQPQHF
NA	TRBV7-9	NA	TRBJ1-2	TGTGCCAGCACCGTCACGGGTGGTCAAGGCTACACCTTC	CASTVTGGQGYTF
NA	TRBV28	NA	TRBJ1-4	TGTGCCAGCGGGTCGGGTTCACCCGGGGAAAAACTGTTTTTT	CASGSGSPGEKLFF
NA	TRBV3-1/TRBV3-2	NA	TRBJ2-7	TGTGCCAGCAGCCAAGACAACAGAAGGGGAGGTGAGCAGTACTTC	CASSQDNRRGGEQYF
NA	TRBV20-1	NA	TRBJ2-3	TGCAGTGCTAGAGTGCCAGATACGCAGTATTTT	CSARVPDTQYF
once	TRBV30	NA	TRBJ2-2	TGTGCCTGGAGTGTTACAGGGAACACCGGGGAGCTGTTTTTT	CAWSVTGNTGELFF
NA	TRBV5-1	NA	TRBJ2-7	TGCGCCAGCAGCTTGGGGGCCAGGGGAAAAATCTACGAGCAGTACTTC	CASSLGARGKIYEQYF
NA	TRBV19	TRBD1	TRBJ1-4	TGTGCCAGTAGTGGGACAGCCGGGACTAATGAAAAACTGTTTTTT	CASSGTAGTNEKLFF
NA	TRBV5-1	TRBD2	TRBJ2-5	TGCGCCAGCAGCTTGGAACTAGCGGGGCCCGAGACCCAGTACTTC	CASSLELAGPETQYF
NA	TRBV7-2	NA	TRBJ2-5	TGTGCCAGCACCTGGCAAAGGGGATACCAAGAGACCCAGTACTTC	CASTWQRGYQETQYF
NA	TRBV28	NA	TRBJ1-6	TGTGCCAGCAGTTTAAACACCTATAATTCACCCCTCCACTTT	CASSLNTYNSPLHF
NA	TRBV5-1	NA	TRBJ2-2	TGCGCCAGCAGCCCGAGGACATCTTCGAACACCGGGGAGCTGTTTTTT	CASSPRTSSNTGELFF
NA	TRBV27	NA	TRBJ1-2	TGTGCCAGCAGTTTATTCGGGGGCTATGGCTACACCTTC	CASSLFGGYGYTF
NA	TRBV7-2	NA	TRBJ2-5	TGTGCCAGCAGAAAAGAAGAGACCCAGTACTTC	CASRKEETQYF
NA	TRBV5-4	NA	TRBJ1-6	TGTGCCAGCAGCTTGGACGGCTCAGGGGTTTCACCCCTCCACTTT	CASSLDGSGVSPLHF
NA	TRBV6-5	NA	TRBJ1-2	TGTGCCACCCAGGGGAACTATGGCTACACCTTC	CATQGNYGYTF